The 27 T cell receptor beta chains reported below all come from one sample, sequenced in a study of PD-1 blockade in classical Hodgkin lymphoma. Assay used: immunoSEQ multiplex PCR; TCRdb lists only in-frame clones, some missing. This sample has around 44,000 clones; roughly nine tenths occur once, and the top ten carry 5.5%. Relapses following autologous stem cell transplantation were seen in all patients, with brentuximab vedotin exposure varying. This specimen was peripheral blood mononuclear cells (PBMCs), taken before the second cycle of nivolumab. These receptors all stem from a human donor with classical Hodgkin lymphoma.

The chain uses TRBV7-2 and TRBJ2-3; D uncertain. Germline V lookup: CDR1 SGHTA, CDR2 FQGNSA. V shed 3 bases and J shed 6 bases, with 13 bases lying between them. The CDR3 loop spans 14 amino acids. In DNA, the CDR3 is TGTGCCAGCAGCTTCGGACCTGGCATCGATACGCAGTATTTT. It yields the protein CASSFGPGIDTQYF. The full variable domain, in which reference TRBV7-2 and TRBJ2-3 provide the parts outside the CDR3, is GAGVSQSPSNKVTEKGKDVELRCDPISGHTALYWYRQSLGQGLEFLIYFQGNSAPDKSGLPSDRFSAERTGGSVSTLTIQRTQQEDSAVYLCASSFGPGIDTQYFGPGTRLTVL.

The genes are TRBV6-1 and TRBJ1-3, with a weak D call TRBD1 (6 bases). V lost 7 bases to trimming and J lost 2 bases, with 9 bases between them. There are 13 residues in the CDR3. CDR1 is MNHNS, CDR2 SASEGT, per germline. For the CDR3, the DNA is TGTGCCAGCAAAACAGGGCCTGGAAACACCATATATTTT. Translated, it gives CASKTGPGNTIYF.

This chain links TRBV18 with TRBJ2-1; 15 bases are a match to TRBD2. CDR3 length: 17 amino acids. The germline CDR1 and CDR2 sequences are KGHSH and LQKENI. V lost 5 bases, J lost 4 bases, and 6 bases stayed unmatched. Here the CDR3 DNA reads TGTGCCAGCTCAAAGTTGGGACTAGCGGGAGGATACAATGAGCAGTTCTTC. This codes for CASSKLGLAGGYNEQFF.

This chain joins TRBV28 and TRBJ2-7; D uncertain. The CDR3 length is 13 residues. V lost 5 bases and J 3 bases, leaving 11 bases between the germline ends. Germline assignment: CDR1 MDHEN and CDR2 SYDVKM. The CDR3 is CASSSSPGYEQYF. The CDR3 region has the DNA TGTGCCAGCAGTAGCTCCCCGGGCTACGAGCAGTACTTC.

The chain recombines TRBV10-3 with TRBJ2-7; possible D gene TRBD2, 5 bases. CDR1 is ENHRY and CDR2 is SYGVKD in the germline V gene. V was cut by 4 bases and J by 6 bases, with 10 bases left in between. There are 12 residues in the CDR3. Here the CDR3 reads CAISAGVPEQYF. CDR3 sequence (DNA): TGTGCCATCAGTGCCGGGGTACCCGAGCAGTACTTC.

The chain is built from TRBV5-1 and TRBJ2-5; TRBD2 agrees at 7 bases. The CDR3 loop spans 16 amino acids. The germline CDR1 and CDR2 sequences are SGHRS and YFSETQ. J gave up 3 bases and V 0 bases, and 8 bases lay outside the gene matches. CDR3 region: CASSLGFSGFKETQYF. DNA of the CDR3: TGCGCCAGCAGCTTGGGATTTAGCGGGTTCAAAGAGACCCAGTACTTC.

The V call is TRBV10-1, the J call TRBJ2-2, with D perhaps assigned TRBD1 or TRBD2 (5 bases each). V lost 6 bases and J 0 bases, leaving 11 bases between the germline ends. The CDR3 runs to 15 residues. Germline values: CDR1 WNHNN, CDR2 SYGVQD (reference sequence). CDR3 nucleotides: TGCGCCAGCAGCCCCGGGACGGCGAACACCGGGGAGCTGTTTTTT. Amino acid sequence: CASSPGTANTGELFF.

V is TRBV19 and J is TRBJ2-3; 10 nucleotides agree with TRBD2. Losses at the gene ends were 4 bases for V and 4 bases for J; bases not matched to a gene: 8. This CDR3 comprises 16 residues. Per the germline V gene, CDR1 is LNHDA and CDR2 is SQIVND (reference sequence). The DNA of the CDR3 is TGTGCCAGTAGTAACAAAGCGGGGGGGCGCCCAGATACGCAGTATTTT. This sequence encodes CASSNKAGGRPDTQYF.

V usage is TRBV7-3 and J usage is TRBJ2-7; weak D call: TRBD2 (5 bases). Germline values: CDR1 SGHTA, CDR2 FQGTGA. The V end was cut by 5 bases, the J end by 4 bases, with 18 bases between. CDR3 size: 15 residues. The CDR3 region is CASSRGGLESYEQYF. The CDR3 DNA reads TGTGCCAGCAGCCGAGGAGGACTGGAGAGTTACGAGCAGTACTTC.

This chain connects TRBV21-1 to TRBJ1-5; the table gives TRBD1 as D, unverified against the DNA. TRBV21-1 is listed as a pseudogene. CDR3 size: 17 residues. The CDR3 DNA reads TGTGCCAGCAGCAAAGCAGGGGGGACAGGGGGCAATCAGCCCCAGCATTTT. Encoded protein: CASSKAGGTGGNQPQHF.

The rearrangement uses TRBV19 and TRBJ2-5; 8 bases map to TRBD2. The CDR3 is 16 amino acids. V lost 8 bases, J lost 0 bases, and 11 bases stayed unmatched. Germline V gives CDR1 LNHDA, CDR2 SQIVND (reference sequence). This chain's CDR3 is CASRQAGGGNQETQYF. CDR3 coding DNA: TGTGCCAGTCGACAAGCGGGCGGGGGGAACCAAGAGACCCAGTACTTC. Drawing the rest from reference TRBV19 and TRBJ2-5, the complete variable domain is DGGITQSPKYLFRKEGQNVTLSCEQNLNHDAMYWYRQDPGQGLRLIYYSQIVNDFQKGDIAEGYSVSREKKESFPLTVTSAQKNPTAFYLCASRQAGGGNQETQYFGPGTRLLVL.

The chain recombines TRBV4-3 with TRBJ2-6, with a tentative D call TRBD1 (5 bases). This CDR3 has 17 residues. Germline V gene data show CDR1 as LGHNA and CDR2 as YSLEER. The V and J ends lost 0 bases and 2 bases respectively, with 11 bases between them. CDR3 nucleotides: TGCGCCAGCAGCCAAGAGCGGCAGGGAACTGGGGCCAACGTCCTGACTTTC. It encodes CASSQERQGTGANVLTF.

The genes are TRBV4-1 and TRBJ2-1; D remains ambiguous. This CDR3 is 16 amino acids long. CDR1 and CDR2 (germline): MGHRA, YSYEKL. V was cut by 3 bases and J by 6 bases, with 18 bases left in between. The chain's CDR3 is CASSQEESLNSNEQFF. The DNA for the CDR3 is TGCGCCAGCAGCCAGGAAGAGAGTTTGAATAGCAATGAGCAGTTCTTC.

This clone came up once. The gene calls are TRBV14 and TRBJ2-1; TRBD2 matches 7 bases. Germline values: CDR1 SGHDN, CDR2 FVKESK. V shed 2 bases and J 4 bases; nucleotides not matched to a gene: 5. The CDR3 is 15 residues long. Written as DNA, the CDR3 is TGTGCCAGCAGCCAATCCGGGACTATTTACAATGAGCAGTTCTTC. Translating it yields CASSQSGTIYNEQFF.

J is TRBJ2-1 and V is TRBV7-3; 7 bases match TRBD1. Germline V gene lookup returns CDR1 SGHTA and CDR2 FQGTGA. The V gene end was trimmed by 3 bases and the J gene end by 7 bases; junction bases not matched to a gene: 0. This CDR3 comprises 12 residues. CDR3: CASSLTGNEQFF. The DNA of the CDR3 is TGTGCCAGCAGCTTGACAGGGAATGAGCAGTTCTTC.

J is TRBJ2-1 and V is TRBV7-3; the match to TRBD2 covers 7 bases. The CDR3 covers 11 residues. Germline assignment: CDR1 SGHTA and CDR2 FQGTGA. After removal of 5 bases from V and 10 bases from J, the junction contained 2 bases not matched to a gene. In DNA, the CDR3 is TGTGCCAGCAGCACCGGGGGGGAGCAGTTCTTC. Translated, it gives CASSTGGEQFF.

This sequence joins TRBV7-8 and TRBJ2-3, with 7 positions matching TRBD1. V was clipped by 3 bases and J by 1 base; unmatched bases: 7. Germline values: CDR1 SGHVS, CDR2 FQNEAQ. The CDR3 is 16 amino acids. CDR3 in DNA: TGTGCCAGCAGCTTGAGGTGGACAGGTCGCACAGATACGCAGTATTTT. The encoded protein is CASSLRWTGRTDTQYF.

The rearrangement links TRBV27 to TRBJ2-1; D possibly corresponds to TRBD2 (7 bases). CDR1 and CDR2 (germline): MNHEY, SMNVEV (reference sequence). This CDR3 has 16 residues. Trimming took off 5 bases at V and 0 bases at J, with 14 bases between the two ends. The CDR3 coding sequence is TGTGCCAGCAGTCGACCACGGGGGGCCTCCTACAATGAGCAGTTCTTC. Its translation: CASSRPRGASYNEQFF.

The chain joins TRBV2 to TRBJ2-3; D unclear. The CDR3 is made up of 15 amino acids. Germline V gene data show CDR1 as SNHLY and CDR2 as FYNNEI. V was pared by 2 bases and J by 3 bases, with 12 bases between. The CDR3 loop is CASSETMWGTDTQYF. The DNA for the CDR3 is TGTGCCAGCAGTGAAACGATGTGGGGAACAGATACGCAGTATTTT.

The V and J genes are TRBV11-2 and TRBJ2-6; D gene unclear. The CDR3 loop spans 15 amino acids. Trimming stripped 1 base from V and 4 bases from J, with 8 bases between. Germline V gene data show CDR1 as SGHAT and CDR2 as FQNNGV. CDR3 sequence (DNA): TGTGCCAGCAGCTTAGGGCTCGCCGGGGCCAACGTCCTGACTTTC. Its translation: CASSLGLAGANVLTF.

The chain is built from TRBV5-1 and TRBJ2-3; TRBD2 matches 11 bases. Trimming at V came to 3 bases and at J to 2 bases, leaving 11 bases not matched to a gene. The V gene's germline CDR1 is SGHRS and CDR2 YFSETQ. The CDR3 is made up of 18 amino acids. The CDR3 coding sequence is TGCGCCAGCAGCTCTGTTCCTAGCGGGGGGTTTCCCACAGATACGCAGTATTTT. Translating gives CASSSVPSGGFPTDTQYF.

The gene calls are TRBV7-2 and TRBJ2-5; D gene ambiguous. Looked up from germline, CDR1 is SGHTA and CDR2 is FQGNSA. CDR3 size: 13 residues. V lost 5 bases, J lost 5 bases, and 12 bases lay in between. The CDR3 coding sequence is TGTGCCAGCAGCACGTGGGCGGCCGAGACCCAGTACTTC. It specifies CASSTWAAETQYF.

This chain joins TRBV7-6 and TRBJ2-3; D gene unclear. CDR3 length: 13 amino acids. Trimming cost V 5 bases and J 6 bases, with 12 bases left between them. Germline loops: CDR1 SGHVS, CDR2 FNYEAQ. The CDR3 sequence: CASSPVGPDTQYF. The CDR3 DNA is TGTGCCAGCAGCCCGGTGGGCCCCGATACGCAGTATTTT.

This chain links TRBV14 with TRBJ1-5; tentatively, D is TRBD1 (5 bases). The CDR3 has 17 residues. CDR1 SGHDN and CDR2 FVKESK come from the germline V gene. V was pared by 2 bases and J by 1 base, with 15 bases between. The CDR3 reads CASSQPSLEGSNQPQHF. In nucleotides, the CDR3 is TGTGCCAGCAGCCAACCAAGTTTGGAGGGGAGCAATCAGCCCCAGCATTTT.

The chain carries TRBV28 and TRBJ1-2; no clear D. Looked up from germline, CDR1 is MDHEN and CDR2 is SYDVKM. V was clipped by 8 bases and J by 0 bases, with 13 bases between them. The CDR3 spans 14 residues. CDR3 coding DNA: TGTGCCAGCCGTTCTGGCGGGTCTAACTATGGCTACACCTTC. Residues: CASRSGGSNYGYTF.

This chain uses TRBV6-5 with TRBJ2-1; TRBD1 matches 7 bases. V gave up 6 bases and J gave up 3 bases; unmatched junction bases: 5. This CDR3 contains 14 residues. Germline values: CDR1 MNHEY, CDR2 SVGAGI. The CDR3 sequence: CASSPTGSYNEQFF. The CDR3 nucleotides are TGTGCCAGCAGCCCGACAGGGAGCTACAATGAGCAGTTCTTC.

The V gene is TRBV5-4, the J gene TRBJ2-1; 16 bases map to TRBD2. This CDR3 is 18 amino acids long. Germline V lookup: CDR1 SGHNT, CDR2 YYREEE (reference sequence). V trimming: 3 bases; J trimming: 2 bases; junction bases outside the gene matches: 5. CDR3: CASSSGTSGRGAYNEQFF. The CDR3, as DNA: TGTGCCAGCAGCTCCGGGACTAGCGGGAGGGGTGCCTACAATGAGCAGTTCTTC.